Each of the 29 T cell receptor beta chains below was sequenced from the same sample in a study of response to subunit inactivated influenza vaccine. TCRdb reprocessed the RT-PCR reads with MiXCR, giving one entry per CDR3 protein. The repertoire includes 400,000 to 550,000 distinct CDR3 sequences, around 25% of them detected once, and about 1.9% sits in the top ten. The sequencing here drew on CD4+ T cells sorted from PBMCs, taken 5 to 6 days after vaccination. The receptors come from a man in his fifties who received an inactivated influenza vaccine.

This rearrangement joins TRBV7-2 to TRBJ2-3, with TRBD2 matching over 8 bases. CDR3 length: 16 amino acids. Unmatched junction bases numbered 4, after V lost 2 bases and J lost 0 bases. CDR1 is SGHTA and CDR2 is FQGNSA in the germline V gene. CDR3 sequence reads: CASSLIRGGSTDTQYF. CDR3 nucleotide sequence: TGTGCCAGCAGCTTAATCCGGGGGGGCAGCACAGATACGCAGTATTTT.

The CDR3 region is CAISGLAGDTDTQYF. In DNA, the CDR3 is TGTGCCATCAGTGGACTAGCGGGAGACACAGATACGCAGTATTTT. This chain joins TRBV10-3 and TRBJ2-3, with 12 bases matching TRBD2. The CDR3 runs 15 residues. The V gene end was trimmed by 4 bases and the J gene end by 2 bases; junction bases not matched to a gene: 1. Germline loops: CDR1 ENHRY, CDR2 SYGVKD.

This clonotype was seen a few times. The V gene is TRBV5-1, the J gene TRBJ2-7; TRBD1 aligns across 8 bases. The CDR3 contains 15 residues. The V gene's germline CDR1 is SGHRS and CDR2 YFSETQ. J lost 3 bases, V lost 5 bases, and 10 bases had no gene match. The CDR3 nucleotides are TGCGCCAGCAGTCGCGGCGGGACAGGTGACTACGAGCAGTACTTC. Translating it yields CASSRGGTGDYEQYF.

This chain uses TRBV7-9 with TRBJ2-1; D is uncertain. The CDR3 sequence is 13 residues long. Germline CDR1 is SEHNR and CDR2 is FQNEAQ (reference sequence). Trimming took off 6 bases at V and 0 bases at J, with 6 bases between the two ends. The CDR3 nucleotides are TGTGCCAGCAGTATAGCCTCCTACAATGAGCAGTTCTTC. It yields the protein CASSIASYNEQFF.

In its sample, this clonotype was seen a few times. The V call is TRBV5-1, the J call TRBJ1-1, with unresolved D. Between the trimmed V and J ends, which lost 4 bases and 8 bases, there was a span of 18 bases. The CDR3 runs 14 residues. Per the germline V gene, CDR1 is SGHRS and CDR2 is YFSETQ. The CDR3 protein is CASSTSGLGREAFF. As DNA, the CDR3 is TGCGCCAGCAGCACCTCTGGTCTAGGGAGGGAAGCTTTCTTT.

This clonotype has only a few counts. V gene TRBV21-1 combines with J gene TRBJ2-1; whether TRBD1, the table's D call, matches the DNA was not checked. TRBV21-1 counts as a pseudogene. The CDR3 has 14 residues. The DNA for the CDR3 is TGTGCCAGCAGCAACGACAGGTTTTACAATGAGCAGTTCTTC. Translation: CASSNDRFYNEQFF.

This clonotype occurred a few times. V and J are TRBV20-1 and TRBJ2-1; the match to TRBD2 covers 9 bases. The CDR3 length is 15 residues. Germline values: CDR1 DFQATT, CDR2 SNEGSKA (reference sequence). The V and J ends lost 3 bases and 3 bases, in that order; junction bases with no gene match: 6. The DNA of the CDR3 is TGCAGTGCTAGTGGGACTAGCCTGGTCTACAATGAGCAGTTCTTC. Translated: CSASGTSLVYNEQFF.

This clonotype occurred once. The V call is TRBV9, the J call TRBJ2-5; possibly TRBD2 for D (7 bases). The germline CDR1 and CDR2 sequences are SGDLS and YYNGEE. V was shortened by 3 bases and J by 2 bases, with 20 bases between the two germline ends. This CDR3 comprises 17 residues. The CDR3 DNA sequence: TGTGCCAGCAGCGGGGGGCAGTGGAGCGGGGCTCAAGAGACCCAGTACTTC. Encoded protein: CASSGGQWSGAQETQYF.

This clonotype has just a few counts. V usage is TRBV5-6 and J usage is TRBJ2-7, with D tentatively TRBD2 (5 bases). Deletions cut 3 bases from V and 3 bases from J, with 13 bases between. Germline values: CDR1 SGHDT, CDR2 YYEEEE. The CDR3 is 14 amino acids. The CDR3 spells CASSWNDGNYEQYF. Written as DNA, the CDR3 is TGTGCCAGCAGCTGGAATGACGGGAACTACGAGCAGTACTTC.

The rearrangement uses TRBV12-3 or TRBV12-4 and TRBJ2-7, with 7 bases lining up with TRBD2. Trimming removed 6 bases from V and 3 bases from J; junction bases left unmatched: 8. The CDR3 spans 14 residues. The CDR3 here is CASSTSAGHYEQYF. For the CDR3, the DNA is TGTGCCAGCAGCACTAGCGCAGGACACTACGAGCAGTACTTC.

J is TRBJ2-4 and V is TRBV5-1; D remains ambiguous. CDR1 and CDR2 from the germline V gene are SGHRS and YFSETQ. CDR3 size: 16 residues. V was pared by 5 bases and J by 1 base, with 16 bases between. The CDR3 DNA follows: TGCGCCAGCAGTTTGACCGCAGGAGCGGCCAAAAACATTCAGTACTTC. It translates to CASSLTAGAAKNIQYF.

This chain joins TRBV20-1 and TRBJ1-1; D call uncertain. The CDR3 covers 14 residues. V was shortened by 1 base and J by 0 bases, with 9 bases between the two germline ends. Per germline, CDR1 DFQATT and CDR2 SNEGSKA (reference sequence). The chain's CDR3 is CSARVQHLNTEAFF. Written as DNA, the CDR3 is TGCAGTGCTAGAGTACAGCACTTGAACACTGAAGCTTTCTTT.

The chain carries TRBV20-1 and TRBJ2-3; 7 positions agree with TRBD2. V was clipped by 3 bases and J by 2 bases; unmatched bases: 8. This CDR3 spans 15 amino acids. Germline-derived CDR1 and CDR2 are DFQATT and SNEGSKA (reference sequence). CDR3 region: CSASSPSGSTDTQYF. CDR3 DNA: TGCAGTGCTAGCTCCCCTAGCGGCTCCACAGATACGCAGTATTTT.

This sequence joins TRBV5-6 and TRBJ1-2; D uncertain. Germline V lookup: CDR1 SGHDT, CDR2 YYEEEE. Trimming stripped 5 bases from V and 2 bases from J, with 13 bases between. The CDR3 sequence is 14 residues long. The CDR3 protein is CASSLIGQNYGYTF. The CDR3 bases are TGTGCCAGCAGTCTTATAGGGCAGAACTATGGCTACACCTTC.

The V call is TRBV5-8, the J call TRBJ1-4; D might be TRBD1 (6 bases). Per the germline V gene, CDR1 is SGHTS and CDR2 is YDEGEE. Trimming left V 2 bases short and J 2 bases short, with 7 bases between. CDR3 size: 14 residues. The CDR3 DNA follows: TGTGCCAGCAGCTTCAGGGGCACTAATGAAAAACTGTTTTTT. Its protein is CASSFRGTNEKLFF.

This clonotype was detected ten times or more. This chain uses TRBV5-1 with TRBJ2-7, with D tentatively TRBD2 (6 bases). This CDR3 comprises 15 residues. Germline V gene sequence: CDR1 SGHRS, CDR2 YFSETQ. V lost 4 bases, J lost 0 bases, and 14 bases lay in between. The CDR3 region has the DNA TGCGCCAGCAGCAAGGGACCCGGGGGCTCCTACGAGCAGTACTTC. It is translated as CASSKGPGGSYEQYF.

This rearrangement joins TRBV14 to TRBJ2-1; no definite D call. The germline CDR1 and CDR2 sequences are SGHDN and FVKESK. V was trimmed by 4 bases and J by 0 bases, leaving 16 bases between them. The CDR3 contains 17 residues. The CDR3 DNA reads as TGTGCCAGCAGCCCCTTCCTGTCCGGGCTCTCCTACAATGAGCAGTTCTTC. The encoded protein is CASSPFLSGLSYNEQFF.

The V call is TRBV20-1, the J call TRBJ2-1; 9 bases match TRBD2. CDR1 DFQATT and CDR2 SNEGSKA come from the germline V gene (reference sequence). The junction had 7 bases not matched to a gene; V was cut back by 1 base and J by 9 bases. The CDR3 runs to 14 residues. The CDR3 protein is CSARANLRGGEQFF. CDR3 coding DNA: TGCAGTGCTAGAGCTAATTTGCGGGGGGGTGAGCAGTTCTTC.

The rearrangement links TRBV6-2 or TRBV6-3 to TRBJ2-3, with 8 bases lining up with TRBD1. Germline V gene data show CDR1 as MNHEY and CDR2 as SVGEGT. V lost 2 bases, J lost 2 bases, and 6 bases stayed unmatched. The CDR3 runs 16 residues. Here the CDR3 reads CASSYAGGSFTDTQYF. In nucleotides, the CDR3 is TGTGCCAGCAGTTACGCAGGGGGCAGTTTCACAGATACGCAGTATTTT.

This chain links TRBV3-1 with TRBJ2-1; D not resolved. The germline V gene encodes CDR1 LGHDT and CDR2 YNNKEL (reference sequence). Trimming took off 2 bases at V and 1 base at J, with 9 bases between the two ends. This CDR3 has 15 residues. DNA of the CDR3: TGTGCCAGCAGCCAAAATCCACAATCCTACAATGAGCAGTTCTTC. It translates to CASSQNPQSYNEQFF.

The chain recombines TRBV29-1 with TRBJ1-1; D is possibly TRBD1 (6 bases). This CDR3 is built from 13 residues. In germline, CDR1 is SQVTM, CDR2 ANQGSEA. The V gene lost 4 bases and the J gene lost 1 base, with 10 bases spanning the gap. The CDR3 here is CSVGVDRNTEAFF. CDR3 DNA sequence: TGCAGCGTTGGGGTGGACAGGAACACTGAAGCTTTCTTT. The variable domain in full, with the rest retrieved from reference TRBV29-1 and TRBJ1-1, is SAVISQKPSRDICQRGTSLTIQCQVDSQVTMMFWYRQQPGQSLTLIATANQGSEATYESGFVIDKFPISRPNLTFSTLTVSNMSPEDSSIYLCSVGVDRNTEAFFGQGTRLTVV.

This clonotype turned up a few times. The V gene is TRBV6-5, the J gene TRBJ2-7, with D hard to call. The length of the CDR3 is 14 residues. Germline CDR1 and CDR2: MNHEY and SVGAGI. The V end lost 0 bases, the J end lost 1 base, and 7 bases lay between the germline ends. CDR3 sequence reads: CASSYSSASYEQYF. The DNA of the CDR3 is TGTGCCAGCAGTTACTCGTCAGCGTCCTACGAGCAGTACTTC.

The V gene is TRBV11-1, the J gene TRBJ2-4, with D unclear. The germline V gene has CDR1 SGHAT and CDR2 FQDESV (reference sequence). The CDR3 totals 13 residues. V was clipped by 0 bases and J by 5 bases, with 5 bases between them. CDR3 in amino acids: CASSLAPQNIQYF. Here the CDR3 DNA reads TGTGCCAGCAGCTTAGCCCCCCAAAACATTCAGTACTTC.

The chain joins TRBV5-1 to TRBJ1-1; no definite D call. V shed 0 bases and J shed 5 bases, with 11 bases lying between them. This CDR3 contains 14 residues. Looked up from germline, CDR1 is SGHRS and CDR2 is YFSETQ. The CDR3 DNA reads as TGCGCCAGCAGCTTGGGGATGGTTTTAACTGAAGCTTTCTTT. This translates into CASSLGMVLTEAFF.

This clonotype was seen more than once but under ten times. Written as DNA, the CDR3 is TGTGCCAGCAGAGTCACTAGTATAGATACGCAGTATTTT. Amino acid sequence: CASRVTSIDTQYF. The chain has TRBV12-3 or TRBV12-4 and TRBJ2-3; TRBD2 is a possible D gene (5 bases). The CDR3 sequence is 13 residues long. V was trimmed by 6 bases and J by 5 bases, leaving 12 bases between them.

This rearrangement joins TRBV7-8 to TRBJ1-1; D is undetermined. The CDR3 length is 13 residues. Germline lookup yields CDR1 SGHVS and CDR2 FQNEAQ. Between the trimmed V and J ends, which lost 3 bases and 4 bases, there was a span of 9 bases. The DNA for the CDR3 is TGTGCCAGCAGCTTCGATTTTGGCACTGAAGCTTTCTTT. This gives the protein CASSFDFGTEAFF. The full variable domain, completed using reference TRBV7-8 and TRBJ1-1, is GAGVSQSPRYKVAKRGQDVALRCDPISGHVSLFWYQQALGQGPEFLTYFQNEAQLDKSGLPSDRFFAERPEGSVSTLKIQRTQQEDSAVYLCASSFDFGTEAFFGQGTRLTVV.

Written as DNA, the CDR3 is TGTGCCAGCAGTTTAGGAGCTAGCGGGAGGGCCAGAGAGACCCAGTACTTC. It translates to CASSLGASGRARETQYF. This chain connects TRBV12-3 or TRBV12-4 to TRBJ2-5; 12 bases match TRBD2. CDR3 length: 17 amino acids. The ends lost 1 base at V and 4 bases at J; junction bases unmatched: 7.

This clonotype has a handful of counts. The chain carries TRBV7-6 and TRBJ2-7, with D hard to call. The germline CDR1 and CDR2 sequences are SGHVS and FNYEAQ. V was shortened by 1 base and J by 2 bases, with 9 bases between the two germline ends. CDR3 size: 14 residues. The CDR3 is CASSLGSDTYEQYF. The CDR3 DNA sequence: TGTGCCAGCAGCTTAGGCAGCGACACCTACGAGCAGTACTTC.

The gene calls are TRBV6-1 and TRBJ2-7; no definite D call. V dropped 4 bases and J dropped 3 bases, with 10 bases sitting between them. Looked up from germline, CDR1 is MNHNS and CDR2 is SASEGT. The CDR3 has 13 residues. CDR3 amino acids: CASSVVDLYEQYF. CDR3 in DNA: TGTGCCAGCAGTGTGGTCGACCTCTACGAGCAGTACTTC.